Listed below are T cell receptor beta chains from one sample, sequenced in a study of blood T cell repertoires in COVID-19. Assay used: immunoSEQ multiplex PCR; TCRdb lists only in-frame clones, some missing. The table records about 300,000 clones, about 81% of them present only once. The material sequenced was peripheral blood. All receptors derive from a human donor with COVID-19, enrolled during active disease. The donor label of this sample is uncertain. Each CDR3 is given without its conserved first and last residue.

v_call	j_call	cdr3_aa
TRBV7-8	TRBJ2-3	ASSPRSLTSDTQY
TRBV7-3	TRBJ1-1	ASSFEGNTEAF
TRBV19	TRBJ1-4	ASSMAANEKLF
TRBV5-1	TRBJ2-3	ASSLGTATDTQY
TRBV19	TRBJ1-2	ASSIDWGGYT
TRBV6-5	TRBJ1-2	ASRYGTGRYGYT
TRBV5-1	TRBJ1-2	ASSLIGQAAGNGYT
TRBV25-1	TRBJ2-7	ASSGAGTGGEQY
TRBV11-3	TRBJ2-7	ASSRQGAGEQY
TRBV19	TRBJ1-3	ASSILPGLSGNTIY
TRBV15	TRBJ1-2	ATSRDKISFYGYT
TRBV27	TRBJ2-7	ASSSTGNGYEQY
TRBV19	TRBJ2-7	ASSKTGPSYEQY
TRBV7-8	TRBJ2-1	ASSLIRLAGINEQF
TRBV6-5	TRBJ2-1	ASRSEGPSFNEQF
TRBV3-1/TRBV3-2	TRBJ1-4	ASSQITGATQLF
TRBV7-8	TRBJ1-1	ASSLLGQGVRSTEAF
TRBV9	TRBJ2-1	ASSVLQGPGNEQF
TRBV27	TRBJ2-3	ASCRSGRMDTQY
TRBV6-2/TRBV6-3	TRBJ2-1	ASSHPPGVSYNEQF
TRBV5-1	TRBJ2-5	ASSLVGTSAQETQY
TRBV9	TRBJ2-5	ASSVDGTAQETQY
TRBV5-1	TRBJ1-5	ASSLESGEPQH
TRBV18	TRBJ1-4	ASSPPSDRGEKLF
TRBV2	TRBJ2-2	ASSNFLNTGELF
TRBV10-3	TRBJ2-1	AIRPRGDDREQF
TRBV19	TRBJ1-3	ASSMDRENGNTIY
TRBV5-1	TRBJ2-5	ASSLAAGQETQY
TRBV28	TRBJ2-1	ASTRDSINEQF
TRBV27	TRBJ2-7	ASSLQGASEQY
TRBV15	TRBJ2-1	ATSRVTGGLNEQF
TRBV7-6	TRBJ2-2	ASSLAHRGPGTGELF
TRBV5-1	TRBJ1-1	ASSLGTSSGTEAF
TRBV11-2	TRBJ1-2	ASSLAGGGGDGYT
TRBV5-1	TRBJ1-5	ASQRSGGNQPQH
TRBV7-8	TRBJ2-1	ASSSYPGTGAYNEQF
TRBV6-5	TRBJ1-2	ASGNGAHYGYT
TRBV19	TRBJ2-1	ASTYLGTGVVEQF
TRBV11-2	TRBJ1-2	ASSSIQGFGYT
TRBV11-3	TRBJ2-1	ASSSGQQYNEQF
TRBV6-1	TRBJ2-5	ASSEALAGAAETQY
TRBV7-3	TRBJ2-3	ASSSPTGGTDTQY
TRBV9	TRBJ1-1	ASSWGARDTEAF
TRBV18	TRBJ2-7	ASSTTGLAASSYEQY
TRBV27	TRBJ2-3	ASSFRETATQY
TRBV11-3	TRBJ1-6	ASSPDSGSPLH
TRBV4-3	TRBJ1-5	ASSSRQGAGNQPQH
TRBV18	TRBJ2-7	ASSPLGTGSEQY
TRBV5-4	TRBJ2-2	ASSTPGTGNTGELF
TRBV11-3	TRBJ2-1	ASSSQNRGGNNEQF
TRBV28	TRBJ2-7	ASSPRSYSYEQY
TRBV19	TRBJ1-1	ASSMGRRTEAF
TRBV28	TRBJ1-5	ASSFEQGANNQPQH
TRBV19	TRBJ1-5	ASSTGYQPQH
TRBV10-3	TRBJ2-5	AISERQVQETQY